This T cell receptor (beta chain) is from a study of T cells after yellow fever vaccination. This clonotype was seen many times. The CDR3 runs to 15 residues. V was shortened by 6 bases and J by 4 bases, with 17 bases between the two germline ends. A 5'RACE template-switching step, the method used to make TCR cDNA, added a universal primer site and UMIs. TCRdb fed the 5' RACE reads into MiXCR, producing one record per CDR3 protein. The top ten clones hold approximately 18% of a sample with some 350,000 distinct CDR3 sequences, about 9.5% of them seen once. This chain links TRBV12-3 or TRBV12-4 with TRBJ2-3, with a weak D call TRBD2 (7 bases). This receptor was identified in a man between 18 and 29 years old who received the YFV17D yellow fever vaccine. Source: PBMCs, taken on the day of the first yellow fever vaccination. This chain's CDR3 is CASRKEGGAADTQYF. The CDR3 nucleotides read TGTGCCAGCAGAAAGGAGGGGGGGGCCGCAGATACGCAGTATTTT.